The next 10 T cell receptor beta chains were all read from a single sample in a study of T cell responses to AZD1222 COVID-19 vaccine. TCRdb's table, derived via immunoSEQ multiplex PCR, lists solely in-frame clones and lacks some. The top ten hold roughly 1.7% of the sample, which has about 96,000 clones, roughly 87% seen once. Sequencing used peripheral blood, obtained on day 0 of AZD1222 vaccination. The source is an adult in good health.

The J gene is TRBJ1-5, the V gene TRBV6-6, with 8 nucleotides matching TRBD1. Germline V gene sequence: CDR1 MNHNY, CDR2 SVGAGI (reference sequence). The CDR3 contains 15 residues. After removal of 6 bases from V and 1 base from J, the junction contained 5 bases not matched to a gene. The CDR3 loop is CASRAGGLSNQPQHF. The CDR3 coding sequence is TGTGCCAGCAGGGCAGGGGGCTTGAGCAATCAGCCCCAGCATTTT.

The chain links TRBV7-3 to TRBJ2-1; 9 bases are a match to TRBD2. With V trimmed by 2 bases and J by 7 bases, 3 bases remained unmatched. Germline-derived CDR1 and CDR2 are SGHTA and FQGTGA. The CDR3 has 14 residues. In DNA form, the CDR3 reads TGTGCCAGCAGCTTAGCGGGGGGGCTTAATGAGCAGTTCTTC. It codes for CASSLAGGLNEQFF.

This sequence joins TRBV7-2 and TRBJ1-4; D remains unclear. The ends were cut back, 5 bases at V and 7 bases at J, with 8 bases in the middle. Germline V gene lookup returns CDR1 SGHTA and CDR2 FQGNSA. The CDR3 extends over 12 amino acids. The CDR3: CASSPTIEKLFF. DNA for the CDR3: TGTGCCAGCAGCCCTACGATTGAAAAACTGTTTTTT.

The chain uses TRBV5-1 and TRBJ2-7; the D is unclear. The CDR3 sequence is 15 residues long. The V and J ends lost 0 bases and 6 bases respectively, with 16 bases between them. Germline CDR1 and CDR2: SGHRS and YFSETQ. The CDR3 DNA reads as TGCGCCAGCAGCTTGGCTGTAGGGTCATCCGTCGAGCAGTACTTC. Amino acids: CASSLAVGSSVEQYF.

The gene calls are TRBV4-1 and TRBJ1-4, with 7 bases matching TRBD1. Germline V gene lookup returns CDR1 MGHRA and CDR2 YSYEKL. There are 16 residues in the CDR3. The trim removed 3 bases at V and 4 bases at J, leaving 8 bases unmatched. The CDR3 DNA follows: TGCGCCAGCAGCCAGGAAAGGGGGACAGTTAATGAAAAACTGTTTTTT. Translation gives CASSQERGTVNEKLFF.

The sample holds one count of this clone. The V call is TRBV29-1, the J call TRBJ1-1; TRBD1 might be the D (5 bases). V shed 4 bases and J shed 5 bases, with 17 bases lying between them. The CDR3 spans 14 residues. Germline V gene lookup returns CDR1 SQVTM and CDR2 ANQGSEA. The CDR3 loop is CSVVVGGLRTEAFF. The CDR3 nucleotides read TGCAGCGTTGTGGTCGGGGGATTACGGACTGAAGCTTTCTTT. Full variable domain (missing parts from reference TRBV29-1 and TRBJ1-1): SAVISQKPSRDICQRGTSLTIQCQVDSQVTMMFWYRQQPGQSLTLIATANQGSEATYESGFVIDKFPISRPNLTFSTLTVSNMSPEDSSIYLCSVVVGGLRTEAFFGQGTRLTVV.

The V call is TRBV19, the J call TRBJ2-7; possibly TRBD2 for D (6 bases). The CDR3 has 14 residues. Trimming left V 4 bases short and J 2 bases short, with 12 bases between. CDR1 is LNHDA and CDR2 is SQIVND in the germline V gene (reference sequence). CDR3 nucleotide sequence: TGTGCCAGTAGTACAGGACTACCTCCCTACGAGCAGTACTTC. Protein sequence: CASSTGLPPYEQYF.

The table lists this clone with a few counts. The chain links TRBV24-1 to TRBJ2-1; unclear D gene. Germline V CDR1 and CDR2: KGHDR, SFDVKD. Trimming left V 5 bases short and J 0 bases short, with 10 bases between. This CDR3 has 15 amino acids. The CDR3 spells CATSVGPNSYNEQFF. In DNA form, the CDR3 reads TGTGCCACCAGTGTCGGCCCCAACTCCTACAATGAGCAGTTCTTC.

The V and J genes are TRBV7-9 and TRBJ1-1; D might be TRBD1 (6 bases). V lost 2 bases and J lost 1, with 8 bases in between. Germline V gene sequence: CDR1 SEHNR, CDR2 FQNEAQ (reference sequence). The CDR3 extends over 14 amino acids. The chain's CDR3 is CASSLKGGNTEAFF. The CDR3 coding sequence is TGTGCCAGCAGCTTAAAAGGGGGGAACACTGAAGCTTTCTTT.

The chain combines TRBV6-5 with TRBJ2-1, with a weak D call TRBD1 (6 bases). There are 15 residues in the CDR3. Trimming shortened V by 6 bases and J by 9 bases, and 21 bases separated the two germline ends. CDR1 and CDR2 from the germline V gene are MNHEY and SVGAGI. Written as DNA, the CDR3 is TGTGCCAGCAGGAGACAGGCGAACTTAGCGTCTGAGCAGTTCTTC. The encoded protein is CASRRQANLASEQFF.